This T cell receptor beta chain was identified during a study of CD8 T cells in Susac syndrome. Germline loops: CDR1 SGHVS, CDR2 FNYEAQ. The V end lost 5 bases, the J end lost 9 bases, and 19 bases lay between the germline ends. The CDR3 is 14 residues long. RNA in amounts of roughly 0.45 to 1 ug was reverse transcribed with random hexamers. TCRdb analysed the immunoSEQ multiplex PCR reads with MiXCR anew, one entry per CDR3 protein. The table shows 150,000 to 200,000 distinct CDR3 sequences, with about 93% occurring only once. Input material: CD4+ T cells from PBMCs. The chain links TRBV7-6 to TRBJ1-2; tentatively, D is TRBD1 (6 bases). The TCR comes from a human donor in good health. CDR3 protein: CASSPEGRGFRYTF. The CDR3 region has the DNA TGTGCCAGCAGCCCGGAGGGCAGGGGTTTTCGCTACACCTTC.